The rows below give T cell receptor beta chains drawn from one sample of a study of blood T cells in healthy people across ages. TCRdb used MiXCR to reprocess the 5' RACE reads, holding one entry per CDR3 protein. The data show 500,000 to 550,000 distinct CDR3 sequences, 24% seen once. This sample was shared with a second study, whose subject was T cells of mothers and their children.

The sequenced sample was blood. The receptors originated from a boy aged 5-17 years in good health. CDR3s include the opening cysteine and the closing phenylalanine or tryptophan. A D gene is named only where the DNA matches it firmly. For some rows the clone size is stated as once, few or many, or as a class when expanded; others skip it.

CASSLFGTSVLAKNIQYF,TGTGCCAGCAGTTTATTTGGGACTAGCGTCCTAGCCAAAAACATTCAGTACTTC,18,TRBV28,TRBD2,TRBJ2-4,NA
CASSSMEGRNEQFF,TGTGCCAGCAGCTCCATGGAGGGGCGCAATGAGCAGTTCTTC,14,TRBV7-2,NA,TRBJ2-1,many
CASSLDPPSSEQYF,TGTGCCAGCAGCTTAGATCCCCCTTCAAGTGAGCAGTACTTC,14,TRBV7-2,NA,TRBJ2-7,NA
CASSEATVNSPLHF,TGTGCCAGCAGTGAAGCGACAGTTAATTCACCCCTCCACTTT,14,TRBV25-1,NA,TRBJ1-6,few
CASSQVISGSTDTQYF,TGCGCCAGCAGCCAAGTGATTAGCGGAAGCACAGATACGCAGTATTTT,16,TRBV4-3,NA,TRBJ2-3,few
CASSWGPPGQDISYEQYF,TGCGCCAGCAGCTGGGGACCTCCGGGACAGGATATTTCGTACGAGCAGTACTTC,18,TRBV5-1,TRBD1,TRBJ2-7,NA
CASSQDPRGLNTEAFF,TGTGCCAGCAGCCAAGATCCAAGGGGTCTGAACACTGAAGCTTTCTTT,16,TRBV3-1,NA,TRBJ1-1,NA
CASSSAGTGASLSTTYNEQFF,TGTGCCAGCAGTTCCGCCGGGACAGGGGCTAGTCTTTCGACTACCTACAATGAGCAGTTCTTC,21,TRBV27,TRBD1,TRBJ2-1,few
CATSRDPGQAYEQYF,TGTGCCACCAGCAGAGATCCAGGGCAGGCCTACGAGCAGTACTTC,15,TRBV15,NA,TRBJ2-7,NA
CASSYSYQGRTEQYF,TGTGCCAGCAGTTACTCCTACCAGGGGCGTACCGAGCAGTACTTC,15,TRBV6-5,NA,TRBJ2-7,few
CASRDRANSGANVLTF,TGTGCCAGCCGGGACAGAGCGAATTCTGGGGCCAACGTCCTGACTTTC,16,TRBV11-2,TRBD1,TRBJ2-6,NA